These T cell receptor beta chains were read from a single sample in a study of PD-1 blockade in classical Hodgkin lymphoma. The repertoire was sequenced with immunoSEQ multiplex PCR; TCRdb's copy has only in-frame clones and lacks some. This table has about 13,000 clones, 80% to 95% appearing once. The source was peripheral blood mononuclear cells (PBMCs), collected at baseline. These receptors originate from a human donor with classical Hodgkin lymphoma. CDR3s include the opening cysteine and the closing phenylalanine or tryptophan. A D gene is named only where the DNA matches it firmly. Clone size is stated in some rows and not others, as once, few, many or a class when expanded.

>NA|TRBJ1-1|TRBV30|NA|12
CAWSTGSTEAFF
TGTGCCTGGAGTACGGGGAGCACTGAAGCTTTCTTT
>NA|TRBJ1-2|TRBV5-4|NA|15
CASSQATGQGTGYTF
TGTGCCAGCAGCCAGGCAACGGGCCAGGGGACGGGCTACACCTTC
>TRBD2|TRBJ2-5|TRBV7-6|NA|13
CASSFSGRETQYF
TGTGCCAGCAGCTTTAGCGGGCGGGAGACCCAGTACTTC
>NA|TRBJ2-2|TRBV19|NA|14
CASSISQNTGELFF
TGTGCCAGTAGTATATCGCAGAACACCGGGGAGCTGTTTTTT
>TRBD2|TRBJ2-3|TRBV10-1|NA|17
CASSGWTSGVRPDTQYF
TGCGCCAGCAGTGGTTGGACTAGCGGGGTAAGACCAGATACGCAGTATTTT
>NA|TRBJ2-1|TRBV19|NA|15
CASRRSGSSYNEQFF
TGTGCCAGTAGACGTAGCGGAAGCTCCTACAATGAGCAGTTCTTC
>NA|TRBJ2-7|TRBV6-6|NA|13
CASSYIESGEQYF
TGTGCCAGCAGTTACATCGAGTCGGGCGAGCAGTACTTC
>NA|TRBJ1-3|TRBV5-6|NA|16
CASSLPASNSGNTIYF
TGTGCCAGCAGCTTGCCCGCCTCGAACTCTGGAAACACCATATATTTT
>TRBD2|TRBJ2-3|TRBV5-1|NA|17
CASSWTSGRVSTDTQYF
TGCGCCAGCAGCTGGACTAGCGGGAGGGTTAGCACAGATACGCAGTATTTT
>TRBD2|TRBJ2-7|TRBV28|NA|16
CARRAGTSGGAGEQYF
TGTGCCCGCAGGGCGGGGACTAGCGGGGGGGCGGGCGAGCAGTACTTC
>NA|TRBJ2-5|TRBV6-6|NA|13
CASSYRDGETQYF
TGTGCCAGCAGTTACAGGGATGGGGAGACCCAGTACTTC
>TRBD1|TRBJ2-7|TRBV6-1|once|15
CASRGRTGSHYEQYF
TGTGCCAGCAGGGGTCGGACAGGCTCCCACTACGAGCAGTACTTC
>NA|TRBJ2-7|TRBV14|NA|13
CASSQRGIYEQYF
TGTGCCAGCAGCCAGCGCGGCATCTACGAGCAGTACTTC
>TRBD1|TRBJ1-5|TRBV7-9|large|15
CASGPIGGGRQPQHF
TGTGCCAGCGGACCCATTGGAGGGGGCAGACAGCCCCAGCATTTT
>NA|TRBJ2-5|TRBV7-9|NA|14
CASKGWGPEETQYF
TGTGCCAGCAAGGGTTGGGGGCCGGAAGAGACCCAGTACTTC
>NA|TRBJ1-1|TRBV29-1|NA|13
CSVGRVANTEAFF
TGCAGCGTTGGTAGGGTAGCCAACACTGAAGCTTTCTTT